This T cell receptor beta chain comes out of a study of cytomegalovirus exposure and HLA in healthy donors. V lost 5 bases and J lost 2; bases outside the gene matches: 3. The CDR3 contains 14 residues. The germline gives CDR1 MNHEY, CDR2 SVGAGI. As to this clone: Antigen specificity is unknown.

Study-level results: TCR beta sequences reportedly predicted most subjects' HLA-A and HLA-B alleles accurately. TCR association rates varied by HLA locus in a later analysis, with DRB1 highest and HLA-C lowest.

Researchers ran the PCR with 60 Vbeta and 13 Jbeta primers. How the authors handled the data: Later analysis identified tens of millions of unique TCR beta chains, approximately 11 million shared. The table came from immunoSEQ multiplex PCR; TCRdb's copy has only in-frame clones and leaves some out. The DNA was the basis for D and trimming; V, J and clone size are from that table. The sample data list about 200,000 clones. The rearrangement joins TRBV6-5 to TRBJ1-5; 7 bases fit TRBD1. This receptor was taken from a girl aged 2 to 9 in good health and CMV-seropositive. The sequencing sample was made of PBMCs. For the CDR3, the DNA is TGTGCCAGCAGTGAAGGACAGGGCAATCAGCCCCAGCATTTT. Translating it yields CASSEGQGNQPQHF.